A selection of T cell receptor beta chains follows, all from one sample in a study of T-cell reconstitution after alpha-beta-depleted transplantation in children. MiXCR, run by TCRdb on the PCR reads, gives a single entry per CDR3 protein. The table lists about a million distinct CDR3 sequences, roughly 31% of them singletons. Source: PBMCs, mostly from graft donor cells, taken 360 days after TCRalphabeta/CD19-depleted stem cell transplant. Source of these receptors: a boy in the first two years of life who had a stem cell transplant for SCID, so the T cells may come from the graft donor. Both conserved end residues are part of each CDR3. The D gene is left open where the match is weak. Rows may omit the clone size; those that give it use once, few, many or a size class.

TGTGCCAGCAGACACGACCTGGGGGTCCCCGGGGAGCTGTTTTTT | CASRHDLGVPGELFF | TRBV12-3/TRBV12-4 | NA | TRBJ2-2 | NA
TGTGCCAGCAGTTTACGGGCCCTATCGACCCAGTACTTC | CASSLRALSTQYF | TRBV12-3/TRBV12-4 | NA | TRBJ2-5 | NA
TGTGCCAGCAGGGCGGGGGGGCTTGGTGAGCAGTTCTTC | CASRAGGLGEQFF | TRBV6-1 | NA | TRBJ2-1 | TRBD2
TGTGCCATCAGTTGGGCCACCTCCAGCGGGGAGCTGTTTTTT | CAISWATSSGELFF | TRBV10-3 | few | TRBJ2-2 | NA
TGCAGCGGGGGACAGGCCAACTCCTACAATGAGCAGTTCTTC | CSGGQANSYNEQFF | TRBV29-1 | few | TRBJ2-1 | TRBD1
TGTGCCAGTAGGCGGACAGGGAGCAACTATGGCTACACCTTC | CASRRTGSNYGYTF | TRBV19 | few | TRBJ1-2 | TRBD1
TGTGCCAGCAGCGGGGGACAGGGGTTCTACAATGAGCAGTTCTTC | CASSGGQGFYNEQFF | TRBV9 | few | TRBJ2-1 | TRBD1
TGCAGTGCTAGAGACATCCGAAAGACATCAACACCCTACGAGCAGTACTTC | CSARDIRKTSTPYEQYF | TRBV20-1 | NA | TRBJ2-7 | NA
TGCGCCAGCAGCGGGGTTTCAGAAGAGACCCAGTACTTC | CASSGVSEETQYF | TRBV5-1 | NA | TRBJ2-5 | NA
TGTGCCAGCAGCTCGGGGCTCTTCGGTGAAAAACTGTTTTTT | CASSSGLFGEKLFF | TRBV7-9 | NA | TRBJ1-4 | NA
TGCGCCAGCAGCCAAGATTGGGCCCCCTCCTACGAGCAGTACTTC | CASSQDWAPSYEQYF | TRBV4-3 | NA | TRBJ2-7 | NA
TGCAGTGCTAGAGAGCCGCGCCGGCGGGGCCAAGAGCAGTACTTC | CSAREPRRRGQEQYF | TRBV20-1 | NA | TRBJ2-7 | NA
TGTGCCAGCAGTCGAACCGGGACAGGGGGGGATGAGCAGTTCTTC | CASSRTGTGGDEQFF | TRBV25-1 | NA | TRBJ2-1 | TRBD1
TGCAGTGCTAGAGTTACAGTCCCGGGACATGAAGGAAACACCATATATTTT | CSARVTVPGHEGNTIYF | TRBV20-1 | NA | TRBJ1-3 | NA
TGCAGTGCTAGACGCAAGCCCTACGAGCAGTACTTC | CSARRKPYEQYF | TRBV20-1 | few | TRBJ2-7 | NA
TGCGCCAGCAGCAGGTCGGGGCCTATTAATGAAAAACTGTTTTTT | CASSRSGPINEKLFF | TRBV5-1 | NA | TRBJ1-4 | NA
TGTGCCAGCAGTGAACACGGGGGACTAGCGGGGACGGGTGAGCAGTTCTTC | CASSEHGGLAGTGEQFF | TRBV2 | NA | TRBJ2-1 | TRBD2
TGCGCCAGCAGCCAAAAGGGACTAGCGGGGAACACAGATACGCAGTATTTT | CASSQKGLAGNTDTQYF | TRBV4-3 | NA | TRBJ2-3 | TRBD2